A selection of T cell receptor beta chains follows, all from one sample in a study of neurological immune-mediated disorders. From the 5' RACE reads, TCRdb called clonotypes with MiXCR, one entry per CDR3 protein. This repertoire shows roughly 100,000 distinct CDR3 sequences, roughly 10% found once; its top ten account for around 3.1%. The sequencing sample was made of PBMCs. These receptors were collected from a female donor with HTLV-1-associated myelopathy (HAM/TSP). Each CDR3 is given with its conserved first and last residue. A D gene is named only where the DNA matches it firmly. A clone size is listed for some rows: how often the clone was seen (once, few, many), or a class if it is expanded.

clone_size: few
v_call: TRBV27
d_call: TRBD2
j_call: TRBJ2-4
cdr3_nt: TGTGCCAGCAGCCCCTCGCGGACGGGGGGATACATTCAGTACTTC
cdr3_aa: CASSPSRTGGYIQYF

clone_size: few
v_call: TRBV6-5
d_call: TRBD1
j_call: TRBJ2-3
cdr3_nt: TGTGCCAGCACCCCCGACAGGGCTAGCACAGATACGCAGTATTTT
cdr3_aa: CASTPDRASTDTQYF

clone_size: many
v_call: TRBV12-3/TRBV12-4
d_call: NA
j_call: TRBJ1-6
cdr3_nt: TGTGCCAGCAGTTTACTCCAGGGTGGATCACCCCTCCACTTT
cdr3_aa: CASSLLQGGSPLHF

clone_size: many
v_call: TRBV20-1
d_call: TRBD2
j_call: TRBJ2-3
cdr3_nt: TGCAGTGCTACTCTAGCGGGGGGGCCCACAGATACGCAGTATTTT
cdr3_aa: CSATLAGGPTDTQYF

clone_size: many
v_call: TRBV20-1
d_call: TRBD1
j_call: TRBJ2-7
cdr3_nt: TGCAGTGCTAGAGGTAGCAGGGGGCTGTACGAGCAGTACTTC
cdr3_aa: CSARGSRGLYEQYF

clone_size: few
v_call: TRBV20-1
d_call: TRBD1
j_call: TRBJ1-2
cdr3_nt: TGCAGTGCTTTGCGACAGGGGGGGGACTATGGCTACACCTTC
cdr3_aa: CSALRQGGDYGYTF

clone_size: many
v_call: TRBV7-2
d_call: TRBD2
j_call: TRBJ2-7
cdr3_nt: TGTGCCAGCAGCTCAGGCGGGAGCGGTTCCTACGAGCAGTACTTC
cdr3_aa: CASSSGGSGSYEQYF

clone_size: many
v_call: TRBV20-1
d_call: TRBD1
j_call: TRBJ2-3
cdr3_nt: TGCAGTGCTATTATTCAGGGACAGGGGGTCGCAGATACGCAGTATTTT
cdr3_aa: CSAIIQGQGVADTQYF

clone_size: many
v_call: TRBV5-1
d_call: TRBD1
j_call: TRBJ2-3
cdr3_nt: TGCGCCAGCAGCTTGGGACAGGGCCCTAGCACAGATACGCAGTATTTT
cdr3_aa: CASSLGQGPSTDTQYF

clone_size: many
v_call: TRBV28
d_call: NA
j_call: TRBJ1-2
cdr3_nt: TGTGCCAGCAGTTTAACCCAGGGTGGTGGCTACACCTTC
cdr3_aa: CASSLTQGGGYTF

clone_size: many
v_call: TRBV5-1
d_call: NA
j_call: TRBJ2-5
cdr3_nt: TGCGCCAGCAGCCCGGCAGGGGAGGAGACCCAGTACTTC
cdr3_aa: CASSPAGEETQYF

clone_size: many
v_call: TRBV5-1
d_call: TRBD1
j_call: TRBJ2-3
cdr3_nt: TGCGCCAGCAGCTTGTTCCTGACAGGGGGCATGAATACGCAGTATTTT
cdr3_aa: CASSLFLTGGMNTQYF

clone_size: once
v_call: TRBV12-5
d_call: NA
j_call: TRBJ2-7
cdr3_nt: TGTGCTAGTGGTTTGGTCGCGGGGTTTAATCCCTACGAGCAGTACTTC
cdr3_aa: CASGLVAGFNPYEQYF

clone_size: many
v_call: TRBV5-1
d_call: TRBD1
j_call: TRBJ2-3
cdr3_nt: TGCGCCAGCTCCCAGGGGGCGGTGGTAGGGAGCACAGATACGCAGTATTTT
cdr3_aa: CASSQGAVVGSTDTQYF

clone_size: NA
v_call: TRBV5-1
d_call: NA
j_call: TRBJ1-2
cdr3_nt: TGCGCCAGCGGTGATGGCTTAGCTAACTATGGCTACACCTTC
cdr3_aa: CASGDGLANYGYTF

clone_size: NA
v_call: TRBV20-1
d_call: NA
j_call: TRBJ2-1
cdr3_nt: TGCAGTGCTACACATGGGGGCGCCTACAATGAGCAGTTCTTC
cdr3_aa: CSATHGGAYNEQFF

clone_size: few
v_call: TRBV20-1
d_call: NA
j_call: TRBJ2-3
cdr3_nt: TGCAGTGCTACACATGCATCGGGGACGGGAAGCACAGATACGCAGTATTTT
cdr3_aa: CSATHASGTGSTDTQYF

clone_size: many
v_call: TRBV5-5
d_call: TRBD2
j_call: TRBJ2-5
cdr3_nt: TGTGCCAGCAGCTCGGTCGTGGGGACTAGCGGGGACTCGGGTGAGACCCAGTACTTC
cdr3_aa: CASSSVVGTSGDSGETQYF

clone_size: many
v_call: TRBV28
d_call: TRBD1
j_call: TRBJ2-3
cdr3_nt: TGTGCCAGCAGTGGGGACAGTGCTGGCACAGATACGCAGTATTTT
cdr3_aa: CASSGDSAGTDTQYF

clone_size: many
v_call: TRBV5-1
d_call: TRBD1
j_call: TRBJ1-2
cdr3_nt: TGCGCCAGCAGCTTCCGGGACAGAAAGGCGGAGGGCTACACCTTC
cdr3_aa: CASSFRDRKAEGYTF

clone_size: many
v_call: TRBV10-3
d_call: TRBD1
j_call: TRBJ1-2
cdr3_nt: TGTGCCACGGGACAGGGCGGGATGTACGGCTACACCTTC
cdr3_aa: CATGQGGMYGYTF

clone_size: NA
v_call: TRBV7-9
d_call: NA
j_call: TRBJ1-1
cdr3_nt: TGTGCCAGCAGCTTTGGGGGTTCGTTGACTGAAGCTTTCTTT
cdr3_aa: CASSFGGSLTEAFF

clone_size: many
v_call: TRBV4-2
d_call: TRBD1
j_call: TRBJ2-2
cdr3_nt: TGTGCCAGCAGCCATACAGGGGGCGGGGAGCTGTTTTTT
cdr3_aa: CASSHTGGGELFF

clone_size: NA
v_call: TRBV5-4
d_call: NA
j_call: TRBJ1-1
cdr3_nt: TGTGCCAGCAGCCGGGGCGGAGGGCTTGAAGCTTTCTTT
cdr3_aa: CASSRGGGLEAFF

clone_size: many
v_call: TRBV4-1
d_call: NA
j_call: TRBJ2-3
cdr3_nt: TGCGCCAGCAGCCAAGTTCAGGGCACAGATACGCAGTATTTT
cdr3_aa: CASSQVQGTDTQYF

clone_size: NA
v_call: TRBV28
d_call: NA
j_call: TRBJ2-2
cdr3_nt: TGTGCCAGCAGATGGAACACCGGGGAGCTGTTTTTT
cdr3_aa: CASRWNTGELFF

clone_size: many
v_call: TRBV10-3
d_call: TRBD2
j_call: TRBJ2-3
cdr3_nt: TGTGCCATCAGTGAGCCAGGGACTAGTATAGCTACGCAGTATTTT
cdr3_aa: CAISEPGTSIATQYF

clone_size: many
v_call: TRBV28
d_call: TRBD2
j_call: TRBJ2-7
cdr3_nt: TGTGCCAGCAGTTTTAGTCCGGGAGGCTACGAGCAGTACTTC
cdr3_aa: CASSFSPGGYEQYF

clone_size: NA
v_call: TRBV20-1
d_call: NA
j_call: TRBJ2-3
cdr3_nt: TGCAGTGCTAGAGATCATCAGGGAGACTTCACAGATACGCAGTATTTT
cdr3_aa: CSARDHQGDFTDTQYF

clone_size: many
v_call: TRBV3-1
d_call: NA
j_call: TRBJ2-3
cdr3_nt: TGTGCCAGCAGCCAAGGCCCGTTTATGGGGGTATCTAGCACAGATACGCAGTATTTT
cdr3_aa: CASSQGPFMGVSSTDTQYF

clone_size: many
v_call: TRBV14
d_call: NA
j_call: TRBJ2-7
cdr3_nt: TGTGCCAGCAGCCAAGATTTTTTCGTGGGGAGTTCCTACGAGCAGTACTTC
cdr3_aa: CASSQDFFVGSSYEQYF

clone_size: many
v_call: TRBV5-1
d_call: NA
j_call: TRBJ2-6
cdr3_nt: TGCGCCTGCACAGGACCTGGGGCCAACGTCCTGACTTTC
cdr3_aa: CACTGPGANVLTF

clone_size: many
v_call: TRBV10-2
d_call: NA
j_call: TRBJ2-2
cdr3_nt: TGCGCCAGCAGACAGGGATACACCGGGGAGCTGTTTTTT
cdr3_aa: CASRQGYTGELFF

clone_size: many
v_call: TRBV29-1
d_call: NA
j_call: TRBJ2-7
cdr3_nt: TGCAGCGTTGGAGGGGGCTACGAGCAGTACTTC
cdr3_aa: CSVGGGYEQYF

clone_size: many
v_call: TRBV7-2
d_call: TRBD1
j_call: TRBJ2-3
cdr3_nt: TGTGCCAGCAGCTTAGGGGGACAGGGGGCTTCAGATACGCAGTATTTT
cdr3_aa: CASSLGGQGASDTQYF

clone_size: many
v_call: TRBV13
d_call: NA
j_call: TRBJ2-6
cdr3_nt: TGTGCCAGCAGCTTAGGCAGGGGAGAGGCTGGGGCCAACGTCCTGACTTTC
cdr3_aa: CASSLGRGEAGANVLTF

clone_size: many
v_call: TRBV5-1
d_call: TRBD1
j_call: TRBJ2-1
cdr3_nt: TGCGCCAGCGCACAAACAGGGGGCGCTTACAATGAGCAGTTCTTC
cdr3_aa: CASAQTGGAYNEQFF

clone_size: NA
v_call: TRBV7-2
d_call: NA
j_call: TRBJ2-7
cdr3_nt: TGTGCCAGCAGCACCCGTCGGACGGCTCCCTACGAGCAGTACTTC
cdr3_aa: CASSTRRTAPYEQYF

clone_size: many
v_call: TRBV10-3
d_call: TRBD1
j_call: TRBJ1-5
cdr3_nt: TGTGCCATCAGGAGGGGGCTGGATCAGCCCCAGCATTTT
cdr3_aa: CAIRRGLDQPQHF